This T cell receptor (beta chain) is drawn from a study of blood T cell repertoires in COVID-19. Repertoires were generated with immunoSEQ multiplex PCR, while TCRdb's copy carries only in-frame clones and drops some. The sample shows a few hundred thousand clones, around 85% of them seen only once. This CDR3 is 15 amino acids long. The germline gives CDR1 LNHDA, CDR2 SQIVND (reference sequence). V lost 6 bases to trimming and J lost 2 bases, with 13 bases between them. The sample was peripheral blood. This chain connects TRBV19 to TRBJ2-2, with D possibly being TRBD2 (6 bases). This clonotype originated in a woman aged 18-29 years with acute or convalescent COVID-19. The CDR3 loop is CASRTPGLNTGELFF. DNA of the CDR3: TGTGCCAGTAGAACCCCGGGACTTAACACCGGGGAGCTGTTTTTT.